This T cell receptor (beta chain) was obtained from a study of blood T cell repertoires in COVID-19 (dated by TCRdb to 2020 to 2022). With respect to the entire study: The collaborator samples originated in the United States, Italy and Spain and spanned the acute and convalescent phases of COVID-19. Samples were obtained from the ongoing ImmuneRACE study (first 160 participants) and from over a thousand subjects provided by 6 global collaborators. A de-identified subject ID, COVID-19 status, age in years and sex were almost always included in the sample metadata. A freely available public database, intended as a resource for researchers studying the immune response to SARS-CoV-2, is where the repertoires were released. The prospective study material was composed of cDNA or gDNA derived from T cells, B-cell-depleted T cells, or PBMCs. Subjects who had been exposed to COVID-19, were actively infected with it, or had recovered from it provided the deeply sampled blood TCRbeta repertoires that made up the dataset. Where available, HLA class I and class II types were obtained from metadata supplied by the sample provider rather than from assay-based typing. What the research found in general, with its limitations: The amount of clinical and demographic metadata varied by source and participant and was provided uncurated.

The immunoSEQ Assay, a bias-controlled multiplex PCR, was used to amplify TCRbeta CDR3 regions from genomic DNA. The study's processing was this. The number of nucleated cells in each sample was estimated by amplification of reference gene primers within the assay. To quantify the absolute abundance of each unique TCRbeta CDR3 rearrangement, sequence reads were collapsed and filtered. For each sample, productive Simpson clonality was calculated as the square root of Simpson's diversity index over productive rearrangements. In TCRdb, the immuneACCESS table is reduced to in-frame sequences with V and J assigned. These tables do not hold every clone; where another copy was compared, an unresolved V gene accounts for under half, and the others remain unexplained. V and J calls and clone size are copied from that table; D and trimming were computed from the DNA. Across this sample there are over 20,000 clones, with around 90% seen only once. 3% to 3.5% of the sample is in the top ten clones.

Whole blood was collected in K2EDTA tubes by collaborating institutions according to the institutions' own protocols. For TCRbeta analysis, collaborators shipped samples in one of three forms: frozen whole blood, isolated PBMCs, or DNA extracted from either of those sample types. A remark on this clone: What antigen it recognizes has not been identified. Base qualities are not provided; no much larger clone lies one nucleotide away.

The receptor was isolated from an older woman with active COVID-19. The sequenced sample was peripheral blood.

The nucleotides are TGTGCCAGCAGCTCAGGAGGGGGAGGGGCGGAGACCCAGTACTTC. The encoded protein is CASSSGGGGAETQYF. The chain employs TRBV7-9 and TRBJ2-5; 7 matching bases give a weak D call of TRBD2. Trimming takes 4 bases from V and 5 bases from J, and the germline ends sit 17 bases apart. Looking up the germline V gene (reference sequence) yields CDR1 SEHNR and CDR2 FQNEAQ. From cysteine to phenylalanine, the CDR3 is 15 amino acids long. The CDR3 DNA has 45 bases and is translated from base 1.